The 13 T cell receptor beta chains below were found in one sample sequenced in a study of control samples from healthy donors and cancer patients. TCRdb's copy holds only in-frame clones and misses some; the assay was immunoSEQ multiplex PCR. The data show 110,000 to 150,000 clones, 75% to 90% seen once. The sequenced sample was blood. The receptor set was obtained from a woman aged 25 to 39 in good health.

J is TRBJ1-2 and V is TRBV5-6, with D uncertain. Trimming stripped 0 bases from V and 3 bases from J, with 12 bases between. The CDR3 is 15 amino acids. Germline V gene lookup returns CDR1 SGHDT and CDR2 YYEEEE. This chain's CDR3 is CASSLDPPRDYGYTF. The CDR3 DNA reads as TGTGCCAGCAGCTTGGACCCCCCCCGGGACTATGGCTACACCTTC.

The CDR3 loop is CGSGMGHEQYF. The CDR3 DNA reads TGTGGGTCGGGGATGGGGCACGAGCAGTACTTC. The chain combines TRBV2 with TRBJ2-7, with D possibly called TRBD1 or TRBD2 (5 bases each). Germline CDR1 and CDR2: SNHLY and FYNNEI. This CDR3 is built from 11 residues. The full variable domain, completed using reference TRBV2 and TRBJ2-7, is EPEVTQTPSHQVTQMGQEVILRCVPISNHLYFYWYRQILGQKVEFLVSFYNNEISEKSEIFDDQFSVERPDGSNFTLKIRSTKLEDSAMYFCGSGMGHEQYFGPGTRLTVT.

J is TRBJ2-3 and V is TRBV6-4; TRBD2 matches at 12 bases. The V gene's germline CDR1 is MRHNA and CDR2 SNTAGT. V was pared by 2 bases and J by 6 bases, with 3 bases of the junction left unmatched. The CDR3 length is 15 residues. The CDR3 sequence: CASSDGTSGSDTQYF. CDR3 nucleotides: TGTGCCAGCAGTGACGGGACTAGCGGGTCGGATACGCAGTATTTT.

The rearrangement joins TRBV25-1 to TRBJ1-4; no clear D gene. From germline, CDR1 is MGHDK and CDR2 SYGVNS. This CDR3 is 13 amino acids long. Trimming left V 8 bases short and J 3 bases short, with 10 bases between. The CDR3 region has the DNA TGTGCCAGCCGCCAGACACCTAATGAAAAACTGTTTTTT. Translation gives CASRQTPNEKLFF.

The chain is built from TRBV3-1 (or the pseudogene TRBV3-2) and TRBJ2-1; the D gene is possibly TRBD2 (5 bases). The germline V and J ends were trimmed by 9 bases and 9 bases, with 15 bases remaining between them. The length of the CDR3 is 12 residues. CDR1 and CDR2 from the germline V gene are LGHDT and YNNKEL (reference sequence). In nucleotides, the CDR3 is TGTGCCAGTGGGTTGAGGGCGGGTGAGCAGTTCTTC. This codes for CASGLRAGEQFF.

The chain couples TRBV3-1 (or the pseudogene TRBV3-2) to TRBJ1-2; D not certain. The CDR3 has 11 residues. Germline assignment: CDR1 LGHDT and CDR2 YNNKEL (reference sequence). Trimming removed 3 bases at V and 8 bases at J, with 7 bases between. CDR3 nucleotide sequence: TGTGCCAGCAGCCATTCACTCGGCTACACCTTC. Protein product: CASSHSLGYTF.

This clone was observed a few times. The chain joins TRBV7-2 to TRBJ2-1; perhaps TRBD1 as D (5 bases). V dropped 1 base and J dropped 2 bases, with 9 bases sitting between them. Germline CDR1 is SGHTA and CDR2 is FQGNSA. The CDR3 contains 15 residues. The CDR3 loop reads CASSLDSGTYNEQFF. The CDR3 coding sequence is TGTGCCAGCAGCTTAGATTCAGGGACCTACAATGAGCAGTTCTTC. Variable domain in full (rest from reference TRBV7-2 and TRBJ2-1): GAGVSQSPSNKVTEKGKDVELRCDPISGHTALYWYRQSLGQGLEFLIYFQGNSAPDKSGLPSDRFSAERTGGSVSTLTIQRTQQEDSAVYLCASSLDSGTYNEQFFGPGTRLTVL.

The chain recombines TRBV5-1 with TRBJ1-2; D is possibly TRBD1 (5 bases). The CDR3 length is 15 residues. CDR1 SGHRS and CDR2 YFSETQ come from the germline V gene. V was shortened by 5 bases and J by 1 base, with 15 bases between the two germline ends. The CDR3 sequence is CASRLTADGNYGYTF. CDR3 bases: TGCGCCAGCAGGTTGACAGCGGACGGTAACTATGGCTACACCTTC. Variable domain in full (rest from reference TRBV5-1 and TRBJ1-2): KAGVTQTPRYLIKTRGQQVTLSCSPISGHRSVSWYQQTPGQGLQFLFEYFSETQRNKGNFPGRFSGRQFSNSRSEMNVSTLELGDSALYLCASRLTADGNYGYTFGSGTRLTVV.

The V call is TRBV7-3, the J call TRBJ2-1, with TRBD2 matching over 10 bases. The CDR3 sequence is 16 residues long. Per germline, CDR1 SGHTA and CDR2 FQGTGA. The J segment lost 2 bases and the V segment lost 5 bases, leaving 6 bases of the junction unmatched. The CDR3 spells CASSARTSGPYNEQFF. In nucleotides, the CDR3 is TGTGCCAGCAGCGCCCGGACTAGCGGTCCCTACAATGAGCAGTTCTTC.

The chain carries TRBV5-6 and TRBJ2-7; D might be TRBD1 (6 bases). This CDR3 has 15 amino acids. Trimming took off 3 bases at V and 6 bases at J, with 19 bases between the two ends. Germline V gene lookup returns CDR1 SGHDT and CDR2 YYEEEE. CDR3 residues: CASSSDWGRGFEQYF. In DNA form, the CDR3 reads TGTGCCAGCAGCTCAGACTGGGGCAGGGGTTTCGAGCAGTACTTC.

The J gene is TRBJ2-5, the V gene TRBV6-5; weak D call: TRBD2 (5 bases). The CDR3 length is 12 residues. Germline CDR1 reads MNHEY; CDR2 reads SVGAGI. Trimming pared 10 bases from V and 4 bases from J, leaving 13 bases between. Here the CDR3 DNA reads TGTGCCACCTCGGCGGGTTTAGAGACCCAGTACTTC. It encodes CATSAGLETQYF.

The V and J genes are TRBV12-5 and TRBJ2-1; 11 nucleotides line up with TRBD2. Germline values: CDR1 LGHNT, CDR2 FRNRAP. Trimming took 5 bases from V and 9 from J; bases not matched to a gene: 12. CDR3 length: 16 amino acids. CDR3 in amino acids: CASGRSTGTSGPEQFF. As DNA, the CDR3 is TGTGCTAGTGGTAGATCAACCGGGACTAGCGGACCTGAGCAGTTCTTC.

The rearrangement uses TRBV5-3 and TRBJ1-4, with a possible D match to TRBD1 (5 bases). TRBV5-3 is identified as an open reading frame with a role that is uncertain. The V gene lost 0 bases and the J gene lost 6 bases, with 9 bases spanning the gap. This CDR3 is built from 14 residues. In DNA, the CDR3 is TGTGCCAGAAGCTTGGAGCGGGGGGATGAAAAACTGTTTTTT. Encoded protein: CARSLERGDEKLFF.